The 21 T cell receptor beta chains below all came from one sample that was sequenced in a study of T cells in Graves' hyperthyroidism and ophthalmopathy. Using RNA transcripts as the source, TCR beta CDR3 regions were amplified. TCR CDR3 regions were first amplified by RT-PCR with HTBI primers. TCRdb processed the multiplex PCR reads anew with MiXCR; each CDR3 protein has one entry. The sample holds fewer than 350,000 distinct CDR3 sequences; 15% to 20% are singletons and the top ten take about 14%. Sequences were obtained from blood. The receptors were sampled from a middle-aged woman with Graves' ophthalmopathy.

About this clonotype itself: Since a much larger clone is just one base distant, this may be a read error. The gene calls are TRBV10-3 and TRBJ2-7; weak D call: TRBD2 (6 bases). CDR3 size: 16 residues. Germline CDR1 reads ENHRY; CDR2 reads SYGVKD. V lost 5 bases and J 5 bases, leaving 22 bases between the germline ends. The CDR3 DNA reads as TGTGCCATCAGTTACTCATGGAGGGGAGTTGGAGACGAGCAGTACTTC. It translates to CAISYSWRGVGDEQYF.

This clonotype was detected many times. The rearrangement joins TRBV18 to TRBJ2-5, with no clear D. Germline CDR1 is KGHSH and CDR2 is LQKENI. V was shortened by 7 bases and J by 0 bases, with 3 bases between the two germline ends. The CDR3 totals 11 residues. CDR3 coding DNA: TGTGCCAGCTTAAACCAAGAGACCCAGTACTTC. This translates into CASLNQETQYF. The full variable domain, completed using reference TRBV18 and TRBJ2-5, is NAGVMQNPRHLVRRRGQEARLRCSPMKGHSHVYWYRQLPEEGLKFMVYLQKENIIDESGMPKERFSAEFPKEGPSILRIQQVVRGDSAAYFCASLNQETQYFGPGTRLLVL.

This clonotype was observed many times. The chain couples TRBV30 to TRBJ1-1, with D unclear. Germline-derived CDR1 and CDR2 are GTSNPN and SVGIG (reference sequence). Between the trimmed V and J ends, which lost 7 bases and 6 bases, there was a span of 6 bases. The CDR3 is 9 residues long. For the CDR3, the DNA is TGTGCCTTGGTAGCTGAAGCTTTCTTT. Residues: CALVAEAFF.

The sample holds many counts of this clonotype. The CDR3 DNA is TGTGCCAGTAGTATTTTACAGGGGGCGCGGACTGAAGCTTTCTTT. The encoded protein is CASSILQGARTEAFF. This chain uses TRBV19 with TRBJ1-1, with TRBD1 matching over 9 bases. Trimming at V came to 3 bases and at J to 5 bases, leaving 7 bases not matched to a gene. The CDR3 has 15 amino acids. The V gene's germline CDR1 is LNHDA and CDR2 SQIVND (reference sequence).

This clonotype has at least ten counts. At one of its ends the junction is not consistent with the germline gene, which may arise from a read error. The chain carries TRBV27 and TRBJ1-5, with unresolved D. The CDR3 contains 14 residues. Germline CDR1 and CDR2: MNHEY and SMNVEV (reference sequence). As DNA, the CDR3 is TGTGCCAGCAGTCCGGCGGAGGGCAATCAGCCCCGGCATTTT. Translating it yields CASSPAEGNQPRHF.

This clonotype has ten or more counts. The chain carries TRBV7-9 and TRBJ1-2; D remains ambiguous. Trimming removed 5 bases from V and 4 bases from J, with 14 bases in between. CDR1 is SEHNR, CDR2 FQNEAQ, per germline (reference sequence). This CDR3 comprises 14 residues. In DNA, the CDR3 is TGTGCCAGCAGCCCGTCTGGTGTATTCTATGGCTACACCTTC. Its protein is CASSPSGVFYGYTF. Full variable domain (missing parts from reference TRBV7-9 and TRBJ1-2): DTGVSQNPRHKITKRGQNVTFRCDPISEHNRLYWYRQTLGQGPEFLTYFQNEAQLEKSRLLSDRFSAERPKGSFSTLEIQRTEQGDSAMYLCASSPSGVFYGYTFGSGTRLTVV.

The sample holds many counts of this clonotype. V and J are TRBV29-1 and TRBJ1-2; no reliable D call. Trimming stripped 4 bases from V and 3 bases from J, with 12 bases between. The CDR3 sequence is 13 residues long. The V gene's germline CDR1 is SQVTM and CDR2 ANQGSEA. The CDR3 nucleotides are TGCAGCGTTGCAGTTGGGCAGTACTATGGCTACACCTTC. As protein: CSVAVGQYYGYTF.

This clonotype has a count of ten or more. V gene TRBV5-6 combines with J gene TRBJ1-1; D not certain. The CDR3 has 13 residues. Germline CDR1 SGHDT, CDR2 YYEEEE. Trimming pared 4 bases from V and 1 base from J, leaving 8 bases between. CDR3 DNA: TGTGCCAGCAGCCCAAACAGGAACACTGAAGCTTTCTTT. Residues: CASSPNRNTEAFF.

This clonotype was picked up many times. The genes are TRBV19 and TRBJ1-3; possibly TRBD1 for D (6 bases). The V gene lost 6 bases and the J gene lost 4 bases, with 13 bases spanning the gap. The germline V gene encodes CDR1 LNHDA and CDR2 SQIVND (reference sequence). The length of the CDR3 is 14 residues. The CDR3 sequence is CASSHREPGNTIYF. Here the CDR3 DNA reads TGTGCCAGTAGCCACAGGGAGCCCGGAAACACCATATATTTT. Looking up the rest from reference TRBV19 and TRBJ1-3 gives the full variable domain: DGGITQSPKYLFRKEGQNVTLSCEQNLNHDAMYWYRQDPGQGLRLIYYSQIVNDFQKGDIAEGYSVSREKKESFPLTVTSAQKNPTAFYLCASSHREPGNTIYFGEGSWLTVV.

The genes are TRBV6-1 and TRBJ2-1; 8 nucleotides line up with TRBD2. J was trimmed by 0 bases and V by 9 bases; bases with no gene match: 7. From germline, CDR1 is MNHNS and CDR2 SASEGT. The CDR3 runs to 15 residues. CDR3 residues: CASLPSGSSYNEQFF. In DNA, the CDR3 is TGTGCCAGTCTCCCCAGCGGGAGCTCCTACAATGAGCAGTTCTTC.

Ten or more counts support this clonotype. The V and J genes are TRBV2 and TRBJ2-2, with a tentative D call TRBD1 (6 bases). V lost 0 bases and J lost 4, with 24 bases in between. Germline assignment: CDR1 SNHLY and CDR2 FYNNEI. CDR3 length equals 20 residues. The CDR3 DNA reads as TGTGCCAGCAGTGAAGCTACGTTTGGGTGGACAGTACCGAGCACCGGGGAGCTGTTTTTT. Amino acids: CASSEATFGWTVPSTGELFF.

This clonotype was recorded at least ten times. The genes are TRBV2 and TRBJ2-7; 9 bases line up with TRBD2. Trimming cost V 5 bases and J 6 bases; bases outside gene matches: 5. The CDR3 is 13 residues long. Germline CDR1 is SNHLY and CDR2 is FYNNEI. The CDR3, as DNA: TGTGCCAGCAGTAGGACTAGCGTGTCCGAGCAGTACTTC. Protein: CASSRTSVSEQYF.

This clonotype was counted many times. The chain couples TRBV5-1 to TRBJ2-7; 9 bases are shared with TRBD2. The ends lost 0 bases at V and 2 bases at J; junction bases unmatched: 3. Germline CDR1 SGHRS, CDR2 YFSETQ. This CDR3 is 15 amino acids long. The CDR3 DNA is TGCGCCAGCAGCTTGGCCGCTAGCGGGACCTACGAGCAGTACTTC. Amino acid sequence: CASSLAASGTYEQYF. Supplemented by reference TRBV5-1 and TRBJ2-7, the full variable domain reads KAGVTQTPRYLIKTRGQQVTLSCSPISGHRSVSWYQQTPGQGLQFLFEYFSETQRNKGNFPGRFSGRQFSNSRSEMNVSTLELGDSALYLCASSLAASGTYEQYFGPGTRLTVT.

The sample holds many counts of this clonotype. The V and J genes are TRBV30 and TRBJ1-5; the match to TRBD1 covers 7 bases. J was trimmed by 4 bases and V by 2 bases; bases with no gene match: 11. The CDR3 spans 16 residues. Germline CDR1 is GTSNPN and CDR2 is SVGIG (reference sequence). This CDR3 is CAWSRPGGNWNQPQHF. The DNA of the CDR3 is TGTGCCTGGAGTCGGCCAGGGGGTAATTGGAATCAGCCCCAGCATTTT.

V and J are TRBV6-4 and TRBJ2-7; TRBD1 might be the D (5 bases). V was shortened by 7 bases and J by 2 bases, with 9 bases between the two germline ends. CDR3 length: 12 amino acids. Germline V CDR1 and CDR2: MRHNA, SNTAGT. The CDR3 sequence: CASKDTTYEQYF. CDR3 sequence (DNA): TGTGCCAGCAAGGACACAACCTACGAGCAGTACTTC.

The table lists this clonotype with many counts. The rearrangement links TRBV3-1 to TRBJ2-5; 8 bases fit TRBD2. This CDR3 has 15 residues. V trimming: 1 base; J trimming: 5 bases; junction bases outside the gene matches: 6. CDR1 is LGHDT, CDR2 YNNKEL, per germline (reference sequence). CDR3 region: CASSQVQAGDETQYF. Here the CDR3 DNA reads TGTGCCAGCAGCCAAGTACAAGCGGGAGATGAGACCCAGTACTTC.

In this sample, this clonotype turned up many times. The gene calls are TRBV7-2 and TRBJ2-7, with D tentatively TRBD1 (5 bases). Germline V lookup: CDR1 SGHTA, CDR2 FQGNSA. The length of the CDR3 is 15 residues. V shed 2 bases and J shed 3 bases, with 14 bases lying between them. CDR3 region: CASSLKLGADYEQYF. The CDR3 nucleotides read TGTGCCAGCAGCTTAAAGCTAGGGGCGGACTACGAGCAGTACTTC.

This clonotype has a count of ten or more. This chain links TRBV11-3 with TRBJ1-5; 7 nucleotides match TRBD1. The CDR3 extends over 19 amino acids. In germline, CDR1 is SGHNT, CDR2 YENEEA. The junction had 16 bases not matched to a gene; V was cut back by 5 bases and J by 0 bases. The CDR3 coding sequence is TGTGCCAGCAGCCAGGGGGGGAGCGTGCGAGACTATAGCAATCAGCCCCAGCATTTT. It is translated as CASSQGGSVRDYSNQPQHF.

At least ten counts were recorded for this clonotype. This chain's CDR3 is CASSSGQGRGTGELFF. For the CDR3, the DNA is TGCGCCAGCAGCTCCGGACAGGGTAGGGGCACCGGGGAGCTGTTTTTT. The chain has TRBV5-1 and TRBJ2-2; 8 bases fit TRBD1. J gave up 4 bases and V 3 bases, and 8 bases lay outside the gene matches. Germline-derived CDR1 and CDR2 are SGHRS and YFSETQ. The CDR3 length is 16 residues.

This clonotype was picked up many times. This chain joins TRBV11-2 and TRBJ1-1; TRBD1 is a possible D gene (5 bases). The CDR3 spans 15 residues. V lost 5 bases and J lost 0, with 13 bases in between. Germline CDR1 reads SGHAT; CDR2 reads FQNNGV. The CDR3 spells CASSTGGVLNTEAFF. The DNA of the CDR3 is TGTGCCAGCAGCACGGGAGGGGTCTTGAACACTGAAGCTTTCTTT.

This clonotype was found once. This rearrangement joins TRBV12-3 or TRBV12-4 to TRBJ2-5; D is unresolved. CDR3 size: 15 residues. V gave up 1 base and J gave up 5 bases, with 14 bases separating them. CDR3: CASSLGGSLVETQYF. Here the CDR3 DNA reads TGTGCCAGCAGTTTAGGCGGTAGCTTGGTGGAGACCCAGTACTTC.